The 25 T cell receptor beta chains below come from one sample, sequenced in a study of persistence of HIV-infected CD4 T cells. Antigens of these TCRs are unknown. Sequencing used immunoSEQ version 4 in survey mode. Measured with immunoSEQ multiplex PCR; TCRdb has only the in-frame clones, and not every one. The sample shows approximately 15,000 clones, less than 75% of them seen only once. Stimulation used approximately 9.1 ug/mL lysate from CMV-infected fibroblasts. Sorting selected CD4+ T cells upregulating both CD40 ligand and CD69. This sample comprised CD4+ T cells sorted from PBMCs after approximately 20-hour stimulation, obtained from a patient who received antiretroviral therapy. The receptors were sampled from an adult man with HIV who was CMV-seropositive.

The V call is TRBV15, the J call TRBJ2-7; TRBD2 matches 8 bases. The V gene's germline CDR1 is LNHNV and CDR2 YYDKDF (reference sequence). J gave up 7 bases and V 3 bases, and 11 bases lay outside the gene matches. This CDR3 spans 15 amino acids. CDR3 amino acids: CATSRGRGGLNEQYF. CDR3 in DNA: TGTGCCACCAGCAGGGGACGGGGGGGCCTGAATGAGCAGTACTTC.

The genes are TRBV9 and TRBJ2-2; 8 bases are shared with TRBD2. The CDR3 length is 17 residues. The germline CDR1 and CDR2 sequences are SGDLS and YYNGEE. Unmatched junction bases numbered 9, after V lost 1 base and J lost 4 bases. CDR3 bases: TGTGCCAGCAGCGTATACTATAGCGGGGAGAGCACCGGGGAGCTGTTTTTT. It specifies CASSVYYSGESTGELFF.

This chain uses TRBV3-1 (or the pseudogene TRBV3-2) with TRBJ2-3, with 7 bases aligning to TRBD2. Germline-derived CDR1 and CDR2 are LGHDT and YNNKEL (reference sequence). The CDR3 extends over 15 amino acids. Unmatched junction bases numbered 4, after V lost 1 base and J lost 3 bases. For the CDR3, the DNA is TGTGCCAGCAGCCAAGGGTGGACTAGGACAGATACGCAGTATTTT. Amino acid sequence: CASSQGWTRTDTQYF.

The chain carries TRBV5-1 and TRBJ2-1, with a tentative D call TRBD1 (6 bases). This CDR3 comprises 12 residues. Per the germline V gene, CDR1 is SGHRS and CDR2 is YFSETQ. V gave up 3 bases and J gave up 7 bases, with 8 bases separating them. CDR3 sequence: CASSWGRNEQFF. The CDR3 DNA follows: TGCGCCAGCAGCTGGGGGCGTAATGAGCAGTTCTTC.

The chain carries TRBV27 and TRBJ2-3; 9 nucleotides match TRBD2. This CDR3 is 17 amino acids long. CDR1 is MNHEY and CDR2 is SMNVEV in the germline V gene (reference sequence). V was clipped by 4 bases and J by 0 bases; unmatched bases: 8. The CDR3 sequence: CASSSLYSGGSTDTQYF. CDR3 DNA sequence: TGTGCCAGCAGTTCACTGTATAGCGGGGGCAGCACAGATACGCAGTATTTT.

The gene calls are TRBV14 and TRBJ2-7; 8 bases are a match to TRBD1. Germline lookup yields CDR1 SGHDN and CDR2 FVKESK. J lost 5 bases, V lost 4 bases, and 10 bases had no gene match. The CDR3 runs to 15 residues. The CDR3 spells CASSPLEDRDDEQYF. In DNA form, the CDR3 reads TGTGCCAGCAGCCCCCTTGAGGACAGGGACGACGAGCAGTACTTC.

This CDR3 is CASSVGVGTPSYEQYF. The CDR3 DNA reads TGTGCCAGCAGCGTAGGGGTAGGGACCCCATCCTACGAGCAGTACTTC. The chain couples TRBV9 to TRBJ2-7; either TRBD1 or TRBD2 may supply D (5 bases each). The V gene lost 0 bases and the J gene lost 1 base, with 14 bases spanning the gap. This CDR3 has 16 amino acids. The germline V gene has CDR1 SGDLS and CDR2 YYNGEE.

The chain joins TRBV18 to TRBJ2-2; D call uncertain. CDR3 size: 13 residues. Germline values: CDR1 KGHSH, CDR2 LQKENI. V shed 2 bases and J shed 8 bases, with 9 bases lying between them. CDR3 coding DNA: TGTGCCAGCTCACCAATCCAATCTGGGGAGCTGTTTTTT. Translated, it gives CASSPIQSGELFF.

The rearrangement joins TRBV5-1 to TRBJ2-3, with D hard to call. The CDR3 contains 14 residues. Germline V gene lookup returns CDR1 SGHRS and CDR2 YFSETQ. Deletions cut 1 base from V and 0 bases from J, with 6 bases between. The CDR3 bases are TGCGCCAGCAGCTTGTGGGATAGCACAGATACGCAGTATTTT. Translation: CASSLWDSTDTQYF.

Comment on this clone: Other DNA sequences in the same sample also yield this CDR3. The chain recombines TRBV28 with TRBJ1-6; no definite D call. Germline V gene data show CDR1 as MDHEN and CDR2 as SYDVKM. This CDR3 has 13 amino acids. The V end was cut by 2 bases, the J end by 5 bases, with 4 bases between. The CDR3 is CASSLRDNSPLHF. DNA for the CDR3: TGTGCCAGCAGTTTAAGGGATAATTCACCCCTCCACTTT.

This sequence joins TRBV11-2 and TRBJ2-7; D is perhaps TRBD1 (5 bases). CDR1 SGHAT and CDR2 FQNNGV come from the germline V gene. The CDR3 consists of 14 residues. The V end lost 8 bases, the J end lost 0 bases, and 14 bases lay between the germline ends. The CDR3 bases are TGTGCCAGCGCCGCGACAGTACGCTCCTACGAGCAGTACTTC. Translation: CASAATVRSYEQYF.

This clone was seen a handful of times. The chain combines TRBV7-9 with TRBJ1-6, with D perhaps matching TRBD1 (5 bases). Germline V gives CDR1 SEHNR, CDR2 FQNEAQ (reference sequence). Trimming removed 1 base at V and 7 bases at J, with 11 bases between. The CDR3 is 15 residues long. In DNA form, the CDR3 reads TGTGCCAGCAGCTTAGGAGGGGTGGCCAATTCACCCCTCCACTTT. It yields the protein CASSLGGVANSPLHF.

The CDR3 protein is CARGNVRDDYEQYF. CDR3 DNA sequence: TGTGCCAGGGGGAATGTCCGGGATGACTACGAGCAGTACTTC. This chain links TRBV6-5 with TRBJ2-7; D perhaps matches TRBD2 (5 bases). The CDR3 runs 14 residues. V lost 9 bases and J lost 3, with 18 bases in between. CDR1 is MNHEY, CDR2 SVGAGI, per germline.

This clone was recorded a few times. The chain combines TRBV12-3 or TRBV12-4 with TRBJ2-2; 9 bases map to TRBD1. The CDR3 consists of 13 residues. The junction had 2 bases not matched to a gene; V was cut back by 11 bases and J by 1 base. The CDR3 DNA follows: TGTGCCGAGGGACAGGGGAACACCGGGGAGCTGTTTTTT. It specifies CAEGQGNTGELFF.

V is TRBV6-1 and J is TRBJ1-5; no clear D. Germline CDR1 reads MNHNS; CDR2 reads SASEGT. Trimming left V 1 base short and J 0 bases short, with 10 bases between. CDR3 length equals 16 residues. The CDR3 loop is CASSEVRRYSNQPQHF. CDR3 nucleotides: TGTGCCAGCAGTGAAGTAAGGCGTTATAGCAATCAGCCCCAGCATTTT.

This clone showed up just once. For the CDR3, the DNA is TGTGCCAGCAGACTAGATACGCAGTATTTT. Translated, it gives CASRLDTQYF. This chain connects TRBV2 to TRBJ2-3; D not resolved. The CDR3 sequence is 10 residues long. Germline values: CDR1 SNHLY, CDR2 FYNNEI. V lost 6 bases and J 5 bases, leaving 3 bases between the germline ends. The full variable domain, with the rest looked up from reference TRBV2 and TRBJ2-3, is EPEVTQTPSHQVTQMGQEVILRCVPISNHLYFYWYRQILGQKVEFLVSFYNNEISEKSEIFDDQFSVERPDGSNFTLKIRSTKLEDSAMYFCASRLDTQYFGPGTRLTVL.

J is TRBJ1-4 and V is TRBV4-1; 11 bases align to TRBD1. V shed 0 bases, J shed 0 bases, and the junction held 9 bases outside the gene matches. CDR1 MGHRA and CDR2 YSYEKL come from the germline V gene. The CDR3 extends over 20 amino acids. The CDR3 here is CASSQDRTGGGKATNEKLFF. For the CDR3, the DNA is TGCGCCAGCAGCCAAGATAGGACAGGGGGCGGAAAGGCAACTAATGAAAAACTGTTTTTT.

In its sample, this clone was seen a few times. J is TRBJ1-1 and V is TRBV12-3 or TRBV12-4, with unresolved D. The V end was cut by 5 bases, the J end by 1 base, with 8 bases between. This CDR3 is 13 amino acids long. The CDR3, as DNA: TGTGCCAGCAGTCAAAAGGGGAACACTGAAGCTTTCTTT. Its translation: CASSQKGNTEAFF.

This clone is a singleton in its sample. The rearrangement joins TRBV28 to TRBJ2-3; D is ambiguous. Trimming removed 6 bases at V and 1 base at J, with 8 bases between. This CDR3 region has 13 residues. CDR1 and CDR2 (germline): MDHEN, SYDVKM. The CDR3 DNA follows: TGTGCCAGCAGGATCGGCGGCACAGATACGCAGTATTTT. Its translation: CASRIGGTDTQYF.

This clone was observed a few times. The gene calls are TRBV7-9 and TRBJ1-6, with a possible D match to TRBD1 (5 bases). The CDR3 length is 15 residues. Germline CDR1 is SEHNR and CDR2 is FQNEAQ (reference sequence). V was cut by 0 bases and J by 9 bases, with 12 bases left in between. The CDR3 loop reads CASSLAVGVSSPLHF. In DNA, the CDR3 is TGTGCCAGCAGCTTAGCCGTGGGGGTGAGTTCACCCCTCCACTTT.

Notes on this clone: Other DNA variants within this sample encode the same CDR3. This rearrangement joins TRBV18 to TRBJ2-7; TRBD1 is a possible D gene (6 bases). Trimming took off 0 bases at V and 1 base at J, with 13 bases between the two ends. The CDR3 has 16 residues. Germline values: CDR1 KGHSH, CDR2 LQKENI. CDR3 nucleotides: TGTGCCAGCTCACCACCGAGGGGGTCGCCATCCTACGAGCAGTACTTC. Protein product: CASSPPRGSPSYEQYF.

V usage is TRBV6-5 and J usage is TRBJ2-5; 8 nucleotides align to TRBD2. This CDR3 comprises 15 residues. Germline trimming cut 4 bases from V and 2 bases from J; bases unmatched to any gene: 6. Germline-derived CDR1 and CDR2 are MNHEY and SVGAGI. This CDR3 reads CASSSPAGEQETQYF. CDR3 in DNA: TGTGCCAGCAGTTCCCCAGCGGGGGAGCAAGAGACCCAGTACTTC.

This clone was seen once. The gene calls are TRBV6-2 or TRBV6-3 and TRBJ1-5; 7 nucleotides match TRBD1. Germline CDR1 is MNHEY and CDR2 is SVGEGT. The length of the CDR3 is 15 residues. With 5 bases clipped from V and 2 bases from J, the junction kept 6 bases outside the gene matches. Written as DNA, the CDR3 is TGTGCCAGCAGTCCAAACAGGGGTGGCAATCAGCCCCAGCATTTT. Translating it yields CASSPNRGGNQPQHF.

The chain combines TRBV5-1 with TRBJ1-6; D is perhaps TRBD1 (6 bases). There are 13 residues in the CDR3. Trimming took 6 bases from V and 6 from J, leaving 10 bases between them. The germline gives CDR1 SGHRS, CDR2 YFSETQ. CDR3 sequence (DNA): TGCGCCAGCAACAGGGATACTAATTCACCCCTCCACTTT. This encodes CASNRDTNSPLHF.

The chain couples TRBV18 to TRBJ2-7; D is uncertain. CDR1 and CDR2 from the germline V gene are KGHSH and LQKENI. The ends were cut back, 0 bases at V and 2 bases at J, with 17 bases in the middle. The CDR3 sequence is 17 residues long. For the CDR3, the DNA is TGTGCCAGCTCACCACCTACGACCAAGAACTTCCCCTACGAGCAGTACTTC. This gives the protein CASSPPTTKNFPYEQYF.